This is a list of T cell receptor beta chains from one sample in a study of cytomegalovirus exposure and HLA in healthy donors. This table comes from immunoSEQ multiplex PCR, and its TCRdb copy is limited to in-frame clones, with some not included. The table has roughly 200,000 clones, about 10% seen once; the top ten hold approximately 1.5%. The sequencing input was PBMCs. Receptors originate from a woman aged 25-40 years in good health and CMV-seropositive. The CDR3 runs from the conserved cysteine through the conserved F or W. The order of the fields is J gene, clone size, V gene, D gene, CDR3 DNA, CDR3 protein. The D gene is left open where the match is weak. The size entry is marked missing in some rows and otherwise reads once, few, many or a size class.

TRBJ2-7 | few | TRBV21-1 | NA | TGTGCCAGCAGCAAAGGGGGCGCCAGCTCCTACGAGCAGTACTTC | CASSKGGASSYEQYF
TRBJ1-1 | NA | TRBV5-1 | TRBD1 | TGCGCCAGCCGCCGGACAGGGAGGGATTCGCCGGAAGCTTTCTTT | CASRRTGRDSPEAFF
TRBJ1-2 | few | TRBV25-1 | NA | TGTGCCAGCAGTGAATCTGTGGGAGGGGGAGACTATGGCTACACCTTC | CASSESVGGGDYGYTF
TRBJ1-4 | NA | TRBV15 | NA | TGTGCCACCAGCAGAGATTCCGGGGGGGCTAATGAAAAACTGTTTTTT | CATSRDSGGANEKLFF
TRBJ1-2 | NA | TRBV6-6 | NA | TGTGCCAGCAAGGTGAGGGCAGGATATGGCTACACCTTC | CASKVRAGYGYTF
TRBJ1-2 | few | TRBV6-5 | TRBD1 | TGTGCCAGCGGCACCGGGACAGCCCTTTACACCTTC | CASGTGTALYTF
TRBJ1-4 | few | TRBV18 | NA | TGTGCCAGCTCACCGGTCGGGATTAATGAAAAACTGTTTTTT | CASSPVGINEKLFF
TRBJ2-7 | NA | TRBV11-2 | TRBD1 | TGTGCCAGCAGCCCCAGGACAGGGGGCAACGAGCAGTACTTC | CASSPRTGGNEQYF
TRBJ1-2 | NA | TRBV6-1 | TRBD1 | TGTGCCAGCAGTGAAGGCAGGGGGCTCCAGATCGTTAACTATGGCTACACCTTC | CASSEGRGLQIVNYGYTF
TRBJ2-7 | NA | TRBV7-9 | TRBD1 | TGTGCCAGCAGCCCTAAAACGACAGGGTACTACGAGCAGTACTTC | CASSPKTTGYYEQYF
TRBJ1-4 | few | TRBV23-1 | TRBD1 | TGCGCCAGCAGTCAATCCGCCGGGACAGGAGAAGAAAAACTGTTTTTT | CASSQSAGTGEEKLFF
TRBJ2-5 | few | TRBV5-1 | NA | TGCGCCAGCAGCCCCGGGACAACCGAAGAGACCCAGTACTTC | CASSPGTTEETQYF
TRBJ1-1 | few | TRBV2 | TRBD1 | TGTGCCAGCAGTGAAGGGTCTTTAGAGTGGACAGGGAGCGCTGAAGCTTTCTTT | CASSEGSLEWTGSAEAFF
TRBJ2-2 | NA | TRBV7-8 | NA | TGTGCCAGCAGCTTCGGCCCGGGACTCAACACCGGGGAGCTGTTTTTT | CASSFGPGLNTGELFF
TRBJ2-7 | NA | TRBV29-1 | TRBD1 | TGCAGCGTCGAGACAGGGAACTACGAGCAGTACTTC | CSVETGNYEQYF
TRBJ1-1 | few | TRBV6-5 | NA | TGTGCCAGCACTTCCAGTGTTCGGAACACTGAAGCTTTCTTT | CASTSSVRNTEAFF
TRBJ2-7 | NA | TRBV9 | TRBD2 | TGTGCCAGCAGCGTAGGGGAGGGGCTTGGCTACGAGCAGTACTTC | CASSVGEGLGYEQYF
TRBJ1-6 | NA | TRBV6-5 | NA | TGTGCCAGCAGCCGCCCCCGTGGGGGGTCACCCCTCCACTTT | CASSRPRGGSPLHF
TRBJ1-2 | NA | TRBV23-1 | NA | TGCGCCAGCAGTGGTTCCTCGTATAGAGACTATGGCTACACCTTC | CASSGSSYRDYGYTF
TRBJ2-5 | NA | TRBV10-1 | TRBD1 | TGCGCCAGCAGTGACCGACAGGGGGAGACCCAGTACTTC | CASSDRQGETQYF
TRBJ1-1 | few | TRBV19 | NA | TGTGCCAGTAGTACAGGGTTGGGGAACACTGAAGCTTTCTTT | CASSTGLGNTEAFF
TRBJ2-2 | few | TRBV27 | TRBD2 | TGTGCCAGCAGCCAAGGTCTTAGCGGGCTCGGGGAGCTGTTTTTT | CASSQGLSGLGELFF
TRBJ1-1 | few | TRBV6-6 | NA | TGTGCCAGCAGCCAACAGGAGAACACTGAAGCTTTCTTT | CASSQQENTEAFF
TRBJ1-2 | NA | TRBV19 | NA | TGTGCCAGTAGGCCGGGACACGTCAACTATGGCTACACCTTC | CASRPGHVNYGYTF
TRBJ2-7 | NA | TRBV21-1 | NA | TGTGCCAGCAGCAAAGCGCTTCGTCAGAGGCTAGCGAGTTCCTACGAGCAGTACTTC | CASSKALRQRLASSYEQYF
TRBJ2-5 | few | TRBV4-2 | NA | TGTGCCAGCAGCCAAGGAACCTCGTTCAGCGCTCCTCAAGAGACCCAGTACTTC | CASSQGTSFSAPQETQYF
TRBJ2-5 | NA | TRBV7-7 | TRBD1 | TGTGCCAGCAGCTTAGACAGGGGGCACGATGAGACCCAGTACTTC | CASSLDRGHDETQYF
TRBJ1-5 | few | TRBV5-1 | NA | TGCGCCAGCAGCTTGGCCGGGGGGGATGGGGATCAGCCCCAGCATTTT | CASSLAGGDGDQPQHF
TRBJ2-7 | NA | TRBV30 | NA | TGTGCCTGGAAGCTCAACGGGAGACCCCCCTACGAGCAGTACTTC | CAWKLNGRPPYEQYF
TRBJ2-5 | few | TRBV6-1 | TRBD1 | TGTGCCAGCAGTGAATGGGGACAGCAAGAGACCCAGTACTTC | CASSEWGQQETQYF
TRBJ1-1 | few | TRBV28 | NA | TGTGCCAGCTGGAGAACCACAGGGCAGGGGGCTTTCTTT | CASWRTTGQGAFF
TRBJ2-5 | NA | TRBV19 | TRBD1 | TGTGCCAGTAGTTTCAGGGGGAAGGAAGAGACCCAGTACTTC | CASSFRGKEETQYF
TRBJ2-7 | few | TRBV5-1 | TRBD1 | TGCGCCAGCACCCACAGGGGGGAACCCTCCTACGAGCAGTACTTC | CASTHRGEPSYEQYF
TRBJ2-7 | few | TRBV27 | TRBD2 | TGTGCCAGCAGTCCCAGGACTAGATCCTCCTCTGAGCAGTACTTC | CASSPRTRSSSEQYF
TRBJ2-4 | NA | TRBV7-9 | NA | TGTGCCAGCAGCTTAGGGCACCGACTAGCCAAAAACATTCAGTACTTC | CASSLGHRLAKNIQYF
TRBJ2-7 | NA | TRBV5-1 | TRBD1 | TGCGCCAGCAGCCGCGGACAGGGGGCCTACGAGCAGTACTTC | CASSRGQGAYEQYF
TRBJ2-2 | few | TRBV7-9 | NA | TGTGCCAGCAGCACGGAGCTATCGAACACCGGGGAGCTGTTTTTT | CASSTELSNTGELFF
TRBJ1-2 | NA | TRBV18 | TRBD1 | TGTGCCAGCTCTCTCACGGGGACAGAGGACGGCTACACCTTC | CASSLTGTEDGYTF
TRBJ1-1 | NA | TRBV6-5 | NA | TGTGCCAGCAGTAGGCCCTGGGGGGGTAACACTGAAGCTTTCTTT | CASSRPWGGNTEAFF
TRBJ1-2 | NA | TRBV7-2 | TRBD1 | TGTGCCAGCAGTCCTAGAGCTACAGGGGATGGGGGCTACACCTTC | CASSPRATGDGGYTF
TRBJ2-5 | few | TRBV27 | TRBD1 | TGTGCCAGCAACTTTGCCGGGACAGGGGGGAAGCAGTACTTC | CASNFAGTGGKQYF
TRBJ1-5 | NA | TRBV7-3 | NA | TGTGCCAGCAGCTTATCGAGCAATCAGCCCCAGCATTTT | CASSLSSNQPQHF
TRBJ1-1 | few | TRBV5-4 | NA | TGTGCCAGCAGCTATACAGGTAACACTGAAGCTTTCTTT | CASSYTGNTEAFF
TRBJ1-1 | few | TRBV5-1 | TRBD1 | TGCGCCAGCAGCAAGGGACAGGGGGAATCTGAAGCTTTCTTT | CASSKGQGESEAFF
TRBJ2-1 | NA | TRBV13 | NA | TGTGCCAGCAGCCGCGTTCGGAGCGGGTCCTGGGAGCAGTTCTTC | CASSRVRSGSWEQFF
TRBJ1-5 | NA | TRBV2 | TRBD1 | TGTGCCAGCAGTGGGGCAGGGGGGTTTCGGCAGCCCCAGCATTTT | CASSGAGGFRQPQHF
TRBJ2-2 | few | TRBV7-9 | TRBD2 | TGTGCCAGCATTACACTAGCGGGAGACCTCATGAACACCGGGGAGCTGTTTTTT | CASITLAGDLMNTGELFF
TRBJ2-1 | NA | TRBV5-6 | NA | TGTGCCAGCAGCTTCTCCAATGAGCAGTTCTTC | CASSFSNEQFF
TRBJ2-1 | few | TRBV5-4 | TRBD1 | TGTGCCAGCAGCCAAACAGGGGGCGCGCAGTACAATGAGCAGTTCTTC | CASSQTGGAQYNEQFF
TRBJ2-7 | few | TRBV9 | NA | TGTGCCAGCAGCCCGAGAGACAAGTACGAGCAGTACTTC | CASSPRDKYEQYF